The 11 T cell receptor beta chains given below trace back to one sample, sequenced in a study of beta chain features in type 1 diabetes. These receptors are not linked to any known antigen. Whole-study findings and limits: Shorter TCRB CDR3s, moderately but significantly so, marked every one of the four CD4+ subsets in Type 1 diabetes patients.

cDNA synthesis used the whole RNA isolate, giving expressed TCRB sequences. The repertoire was sequenced with immunoSEQ multiplex PCR; TCRdb's copy has only in-frame clones and lacks some. The table lists about 240,000 clones, more than 11% of them singletons. Sequencing was carried out using naive CD4+ T cells from blood. Source of these receptors: a young man with type 1 diabetes.

CDR3 DNA sequence: TGCGCCAGCAGCTTGGGGACTAGCGGGATCCAGGAGACCCAGTACTTC. It encodes CASSLGTSGIQETQYF. This rearrangement joins TRBV5-1 to TRBJ2-5, with 12 bases that match TRBD2. Per the germline V gene, CDR1 is SGHRS and CDR2 is YFSETQ. Trimming cost V 0 bases and J 5 bases; bases outside gene matches: 5. The CDR3 spans 16 residues.

This clone has just a few counts. The chain links TRBV5-1 to TRBJ2-5; TRBD2 aligns across 7 bases. This CDR3 is 13 amino acids long. V was pared by 4 bases and J by 5 bases, with 5 bases of the junction left unmatched. CDR1 and CDR2 (germline): SGHRS, YFSETQ. Here the CDR3 DNA reads TGCGCCAGCAGCCCTCCCGGGGGGGAGACCCAGTACTTC. It specifies CASSPPGGETQYF.

This clone has just a few counts. The chain has TRBV6-6 and TRBJ2-7, with 8 bases that match TRBD1. The germline V gene encodes CDR1 MNHNY and CDR2 SVGAGI (reference sequence). The CDR3 spans 11 residues. V dropped 11 bases and J dropped 6; count of bases not matched to a gene: 6. This CDR3 is CAGGQGIEQYF. CDR3 sequence (DNA): TGTGCCGGCGGACAGGGTATCGAGCAGTACTTC.

The chain is built from TRBV6-6 and TRBJ1-5, with 7 nucleotides matching TRBD1. There are 14 residues in the CDR3. The V gene end was trimmed by 6 bases and the J gene end by 3 bases; junction bases not matched to a gene: 5. The V gene's germline CDR1 is MNHNY and CDR2 SVGAGI (reference sequence). The CDR3 sequence is CASSGDSYNQPQHF. CDR3 coding DNA: TGTGCCAGCAGCGGGGACAGCTACAATCAGCCCCAGCATTTT.

This clone was seen more than once but under ten times. The rearrangement uses TRBV19 and TRBJ2-1, with 8 bases identical to TRBD2. CDR1 is LNHDA, CDR2 SQIVND, per germline (reference sequence). The V and J ends lost 7 bases and 4 bases, in that order; junction bases with no gene match: 6. This CDR3 comprises 14 residues. Written as DNA, the CDR3 is TGTGCCAGTATGGGCGGGAGGACTTACAATGAGCAGTTCTTC. It is translated as CASMGGRTYNEQFF.

The chain combines TRBV30 with TRBJ1-1; D unclear. V lost 2 bases to trimming and J lost 0 bases, with 16 bases between them. This CDR3 is built from 16 residues. Germline lookup yields CDR1 GTSNPN and CDR2 SVGIG (reference sequence). CDR3 in DNA: TGTGCCTGGAGTCCCCCATTGTCGCCTATGAACACTGAAGCTTTCTTT. Residues: CAWSPPLSPMNTEAFF.

This clone came up a few times. V usage is TRBV19 and J usage is TRBJ2-7; the D gene is possibly TRBD1 (5 bases). Germline V CDR1 and CDR2: LNHDA, SQIVND (reference sequence). CDR3 size: 13 residues. The germline V and J ends were trimmed by 1 base and 5 bases, with 9 bases remaining between them. The CDR3 loop reads CASSIARADEQYF. CDR3 DNA sequence: TGTGCCAGTAGTATAGCCAGGGCGGACGAGCAGTACTTC.

The chain links TRBV7-9 to TRBJ2-7; 7 nucleotides agree with TRBD1. Germline lookup yields CDR1 SEHNR and CDR2 FQNEAQ (reference sequence). V was clipped by 5 bases and J by 4 bases; unmatched bases: 8. The CDR3 loop spans 14 amino acids. CDR3 region: CASSRQGTGYEQYF. The CDR3 DNA reads as TGTGCCAGCAGCCGACAGGGAACCGGGTACGAGCAGTACTTC.

This chain connects TRBV11-3 to TRBJ2-5, with D maybe TRBD2 (6 bases). Germline CDR1 SGHNT, CDR2 YENEEA. The CDR3 totals 13 residues. Trimming pared 5 bases from V and 2 bases from J, leaving 9 bases between. The CDR3 loop is CASSAGLQETQYF. The CDR3 nucleotides read TGTGCCAGCAGCGCGGGACTGCAAGAGACCCAGTACTTC.

This clone was counted between two and nine times. CDR3 loop: CASSSSGSSYNEQFF. In nucleotides, the CDR3 is TGTGCCAGCAGTTCTAGCGGGAGCTCCTACAATGAGCAGTTCTTC. The V and J genes are TRBV11-2 and TRBJ2-1; TRBD2 aligns across 10 bases. This CDR3 has 15 amino acids. Germline loops: CDR1 SGHAT, CDR2 FQNNGV. Trimming cost V 6 bases and J 0 bases; bases outside gene matches: 2.

V usage is TRBV4-1 and J usage is TRBJ2-7; D may be TRBD2 (6 bases). Germline-derived CDR1 and CDR2 are MGHRA and YSYEKL. The ends were cut back, 2 bases at V and 7 bases at J, with 18 bases in the middle. This CDR3 comprises 15 residues. CDR3 coding DNA: TGCGCCAGCAGCCAACCCCGGGAGAGGCTGAGGGAGCAGTACTTC. Amino acids: CASSQPRERLREQYF.